This T cell receptor (beta chain) appears in the sequencing data of a study of Tregs in tolerant kidney transplant recipients. The study's findings and limits: Few patients were studied, so findings need validation in larger groups.

Trimming removed 0 bases at V and 0 bases at J, with 17 bases between. The CDR3 is made up of 18 amino acids. CDR1 is LGHNA and CDR2 is YNFKEQ in the germline V gene. CD4+CD25+CD127- Tregs, CD4+CD25- non-Tregs, CD4 and CD8 cells were sorted. As regards this clone: Its antigen is currently unknown.

The table came from immunoSEQ multiplex PCR; TCRdb's copy has only in-frame clones and leaves some out. The profile shows about 88,000 clones, around nine tenths of them singletons. The V and J genes are TRBV4-2 and TRBJ1-1, with D uncertain. This receptor was identified in a human donor in good health. The specimen was CD8+ T cells from blood. CDR3 in DNA: TGTGCCAGCAGCCAAGATAATATTGCAACGGGGTTGAACACTGAAGCTTTCTTT. This gives the protein CASSQDNIATGLNTEAFF.